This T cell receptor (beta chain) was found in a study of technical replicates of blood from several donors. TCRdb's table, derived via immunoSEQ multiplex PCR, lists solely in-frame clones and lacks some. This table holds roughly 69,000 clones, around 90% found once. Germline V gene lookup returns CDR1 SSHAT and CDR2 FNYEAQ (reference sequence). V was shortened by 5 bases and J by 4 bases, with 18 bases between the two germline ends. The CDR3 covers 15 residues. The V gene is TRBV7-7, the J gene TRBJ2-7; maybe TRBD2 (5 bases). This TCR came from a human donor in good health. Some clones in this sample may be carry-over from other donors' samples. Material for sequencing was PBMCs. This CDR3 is CASSPTLTPGYEQYF. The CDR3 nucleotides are TGTGCCAGCAGCCCCACCCTCACCCCGGGGTACGAGCAGTACTTC. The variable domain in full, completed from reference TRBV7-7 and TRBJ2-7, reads GAGVSQSPRYKVTKRGQDVTLRCDPISSHATLYWYQQALGQGPEFLTYFNYEAQPDKSGLPSDRFSAERPEGSISTLTIQRTEQRDSAMYRCASSPTLTPGYEQYFGPGTRLTVT.